This TCR beta chain was captured by sequencing in a study of CD8+ T cells in alopecia areata. In the study overall: Treated patients were given oral tofacitinib, which was dosed at 5 to 10 mg twice daily.

As to treatment: oral pan-JAK inhibitor, 5-10 mg twice daily. Sorting separated CD4+ and CD8+ T cells out of PBMCs. The V and J ends lost 5 bases and 9 bases respectively, with 18 bases between them. The germline V gene has CDR1 SGHRS and CDR2 YFSETQ. The CDR3 extends over 14 amino acids. Concerning this clone: The target antigen is unknown.

Study results and caveats: Higher clonality was seen in lesional scalp than in normal scalp, especially in alopecia totalis/universalis.

Sequencing templates came from extracted RNA that was reverse transcribed into cDNA. Sequencing was performed with immunoSEQ multiplex PCR; in TCRdb, only in-frame clones are kept and a portion is missing. The table has 160,000 or so clones, roughly 63% seen once. Sequencing used CD4+ T cells sorted from blood, obtained at week 56, from a patient treated with tofacitinib. The sequence was obtained from a human donor with alopecia areata. V is TRBV5-1 and J is TRBJ2-1; D may match TRBD1 or TRBD2 (6 bases each). The CDR3 region has the DNA TGCGCCAGCAGTTCTACGAGGGGGGACGGTGAGCAGTTCTTC. Amino acid sequence: CASSSTRGDGEQFF.